This TCR beta chain emerged from a study of T-cell reconstitution after alpha-beta-depleted transplantation in children. Study-wide findings and caveats: Surviving recipient T cells and thymic progenitors produced the high day-60 TCRbeta diversity seen in some patients. T-cell counts and diversity at one year post-transplant came mainly from newly produced T cells.

With respect to this clonotype: The target antigen is unknown.

It was with unique molecular identifiers that the TCRbeta library was prepared. Each CDR3 protein gets one entry after TCRdb re-called the PCR reads with MiXCR. This sample has more than 15,000 distinct CDR3 sequences, with around 5% found just once. Germline CDR1 SNHLY, CDR2 FYNNEI. V was trimmed by 11 bases and J by 7 bases, leaving 20 bases between them. This CDR3 is built from 13 residues. This receptor was identified in a boy younger than 18 with acute lymphoblastic leukemia, due to receive a stem cell transplant. The rearrangement links TRBV2 to TRBJ1-2, with D uncertain. Sequencing was performed on PBMCs, taken before TCRalphabeta/CD19-depleted stem cell transplant. CDR3 sequence (DNA): TGTGCCTTCACCCCAACCTTTGTTTCTGGCTACACCTTC. Translated: CAFTPTFVSGYTF.